The 23 T cell receptor beta chains below come from one sample, sequenced in a study of blood T cells in healthy people across ages. A second about 7 to 12 cycle PCR used barcoded and J-beta primers. TCRdb re-analysed the 5' RACE reads in MiXCR, keeping a single row per CDR3 protein. The table has around 1,000,000 distinct CDR3 sequences, around 25% seen once. These data were likewise used in another study, on T cells of mothers and their children.

Sequencing input: blood. Receptor source: a girl aged 2-10 years in good health.

J is TRBJ1-2 and V is TRBV7-9; TRBD1 might be the D (6 bases). Germline V lookup: CDR1 SEHNR, CDR2 FQNEAQ (reference sequence). The CDR3 is 16 amino acids. Trimming took off 11 bases at V and 0 bases at J, with 22 bases between the two ends. In DNA form, the CDR3 reads TGTGCCGGTGACTATTTTGGACAGAATTCTAACTATGGCTACACCTTC. Its translation is CAGDYFGQNSNYGYTF.

This chain connects TRBV20-1 to TRBJ2-1; TRBD2 matches 9 bases. The length of the CDR3 is 15 residues. The V segment lost 3 bases and the J segment 6 bases; nucleotides outside the gene matches: 9. Germline CDR1 is DFQATT and CDR2 is SNEGSKA (reference sequence). The CDR3 protein is CSARAGGLFSNEQFF. The CDR3 DNA reads as TGCAGTGCTAGGGCGGGAGGGCTGTTTTCCAATGAGCAGTTCTTC.

The chain has TRBV20-1 and TRBJ1-4, with D tentatively TRBD1 (5 bases). The CDR3 is 14 residues long. V was cut by 3 bases and J by 4 bases, with 12 bases left in between. Germline V gene sequence: CDR1 DFQATT, CDR2 SNEGSKA (reference sequence). CDR3 in DNA: TGCAGTGCTAGCCTCAGGGAGAATAATGAAAAACTGTTTTTT. Translation: CSASLRENNEKLFF.

The genes are TRBV6-6 and TRBJ2-7, with D tentatively TRBD1 or TRBD2 (5 bases each). Germline CDR1 is MNHNY and CDR2 is SVGAGI (reference sequence). V was shortened by 7 bases and J by 0 bases, with 16 bases between the two germline ends. The CDR3 loop spans 15 amino acids. In DNA, the CDR3 is TGTGCCAGCAATCCCGAGGGGCCACTCTCCTACGAGCAGTACTTC. Its protein is CASNPEGPLSYEQYF.

This chain joins TRBV12-3 or TRBV12-4 and TRBJ2-5; D may be TRBD2 (6 bases). The assigned J gene may be wrong: the sequence end matches TRBJ2-7 better. CDR3 size: 16 residues. The CDR3 region is CASSSITGVPSYEQYF. As DNA, the CDR3 is TGTGCCAGCAGTTCTATTACGGGGGTGCCCTCCTACGAGCAGTACTTC.

A few counts support this clonotype. The V call is TRBV20-1, the J call TRBJ2-1; D is perhaps TRBD1 (6 bases). The V gene's germline CDR1 is DFQATT and CDR2 SNEGSKA (reference sequence). CDR3 length: 13 amino acids. Trimming left V 6 bases short and J 5 bases short, with 14 bases between. The CDR3 coding sequence is TGCAGTGCCTGGGGGCGCCGGGACAATGAGCAGTTCTTC. Encoded protein: CSAWGRRDNEQFF.

V gene TRBV9 combines with J gene TRBJ2-6; a weak D match, TRBD1 (6 bases). Germline-derived CDR1 and CDR2 are SGDLS and YYNGEE. V lost 0 bases and J 2 bases, leaving 6 bases between the germline ends. The CDR3 runs to 15 residues. CDR3 bases: TGTGCCAGCAGCGTAGCAGGGGCTGGGGCCAACGTCCTGACTTTC. Translated, it gives CASSVAGAGANVLTF. Full variable domain (missing parts from reference TRBV9 and TRBJ2-6): DSGVTQTPKHLITATGQRVTLRCSPRSGDLSVYWYQQSLDQGLQFLIQYYNGEERAKGNILERFSAQQFPDLHSELNLSSLELGDSALYFCASSVAGAGANVLTFGAGSRLTVL.

This clonotype was observed a handful of times. The V call is TRBV7-3, the J call TRBJ2-5, with D possibly TRBD1 on 5 matching bases. CDR3 length: 15 residues. Trimming stripped 2 bases from V and 1 base from J, with 11 bases between. Germline V lookup: CDR1 SGHTA, CDR2 FQGTGA. The CDR3 region is CASSLQAGPQETQYF. CDR3 coding DNA: TGTGCCAGCAGCTTACAGGCAGGGCCCCAAGAGACCCAGTACTTC. The variable domain in full, with the rest retrieved from reference TRBV7-3 and TRBJ2-5, is GAGVSQTPSNKVTEKGKYVELRCDPISGHTALYWYRQSLGQGPEFLIYFQGTGAADDSGLPNDRFFAVRPEGSVSTLKIQRTERGDSAVYLCASSLQAGPQETQYFGPGTRLLVL.

The J gene is TRBJ1-4, the V gene TRBV6-5; D not certain. V lost 2 bases to trimming and J lost 5 bases, with 12 bases between them. Germline CDR1 and CDR2: MNHEY and SVGAGI. The CDR3 has 15 amino acids. This CDR3 reads CASSYAAGGNEKLFF. The CDR3, as DNA: TGTGCCAGCAGTTACGCGGCGGGTGGAAATGAAAAACTGTTTTTT.

The chain links TRBV7-9 to TRBJ1-1; D remains unclear. The CDR3 consists of 15 residues. V lost 1 base, J lost 1 base, and 10 bases lay in between. Germline-derived CDR1 and CDR2 are SEHNR and FQNEAQ (reference sequence). The CDR3 DNA is TGTGCCAGCAGCTTAGTACGGGGAGCGAACACTGAAGCTTTCTTT. This codes for CASSLVRGANTEAFF. Full variable domain (outside the CDR3, taken from reference TRBV7-9 and TRBJ1-1): DTGVSQNPRHKITKRGQNVTFRCDPISEHNRLYWYRQTLGQGPEFLTYFQNEAQLEKSRLLSDRFSAERPKGSFSTLEIQRTEQGDSAMYLCASSLVRGANTEAFFGQGTRLTVV.

This clonotype came up once. This chain joins TRBV12-3 or TRBV12-4 and TRBJ2-7; D remains ambiguous. This CDR3 contains 14 residues. The germline V and J ends were trimmed by 3 bases and 6 bases, with 15 bases remaining between them. CDR3 in DNA: TGTGCCAGCAGTTTCAAGACGCGTACGGCCGAGCAGTACTTC. This sequence encodes CASSFKTRTAEQYF.

V and J are TRBV4-1 and TRBJ2-1; D gene uncertain. The CDR3 length is 14 residues. V lost 3 bases to trimming and J lost 9 bases, with 15 bases between them. From germline, CDR1 is MGHRA and CDR2 YSYEKL. The CDR3 reads CASSHDKEVGEQFF. The CDR3 DNA is TGCGCCAGCAGCCATGATAAAGAAGTCGGTGAGCAGTTCTTC.

V and J are TRBV28 and TRBJ1-5; 7 positions match TRBD1. V shed 4 bases, J shed 5 bases, and the junction held 11 bases outside the gene matches. Germline loops: CDR1 MDHEN, CDR2 SYDVKM. The CDR3 is made up of 16 amino acids. CDR3 in DNA: TGTGCCAGCAGTTCCTTCGACAGGGCCGCGGATCAGCCCCAGCATTTT. This translates into CASSSFDRAADQPQHF.

The rearrangement uses TRBV30 and TRBJ2-1; no reliable D call. This CDR3 region has 13 residues. V was shortened by 5 bases and J by 4 bases, with 12 bases between the two germline ends. Germline lookup yields CDR1 GTSNPN and CDR2 SVGIG (reference sequence). The CDR3 here is CAWAPRPYNEQFF. Written as DNA, the CDR3 is TGTGCCTGGGCCCCCAGGCCATACAATGAGCAGTTCTTC.

This clonotype was found a few times. The conserved final phenylalanine or tryptophan is absent from the CDR3, which likely points to a read error. The V call is TRBV7-2, the J call TRBJ2-1; D unresolved. V was cut by 3 bases and J by 5 bases, with 14 bases left in between. CDR3 length: 15 amino acids. Germline CDR1 is SGHTA and CDR2 is FQGNSA. In DNA, the CDR3 is TGTGCCAGCAGCTTGGACCCCGTTGGGCACAATGAGCAGTTCCTC. Its protein is CASSLDPVGHNEQFL.

The chain recombines TRBV20-1 with TRBJ1-1, with a tentative D call TRBD1 (5 bases). V was clipped by 6 bases and J by 0 bases, with 23 bases between them. Germline V CDR1 and CDR2: DFQATT, SNEGSKA (reference sequence). This CDR3 comprises 17 residues. CDR3 sequence reads: CSANPGRGSTMNTEAFF. Here the CDR3 DNA reads TGCAGTGCGAATCCGGGACGAGGGAGCACAATGAACACTGAAGCTTTCTTT.

This clonotype has just a few counts. The gene calls are TRBV9 and TRBJ2-5; tentative D call: TRBD1 (5 bases). The DNA end is a closer match to TRBJ2-1, so the J assignment may be wrong. Germline V CDR1 and CDR2: SGDLS, YYNGEE. The CDR3 has 14 residues. The CDR3 DNA follows: TGTGCCAGCAGCGTACAGGGTGAAGGCAATGAGCAGTTCTTC. Translation: CASSVQGEGNEQFF.

This clonotype was recorded at least ten times. This chain joins TRBV20-1 and TRBJ2-1, with D perhaps being TRBD1 or TRBD2 (5 bases each). V lost 1 base to trimming and J lost 5 bases, with 18 bases between them. Germline V gene data show CDR1 as DFQATT and CDR2 as SNEGSKA (reference sequence). This CDR3 has 16 residues. The CDR3 sequence: CSARVWGTDQHNEQFF. In DNA, the CDR3 is TGCAGTGCTAGAGTTTGGGGGACCGACCAACACAATGAGCAGTTCTTC.

This sequence joins TRBV7-6 and TRBJ1-1; D unresolved. The length of the CDR3 is 13 residues. Trimming left V 5 bases short and J 6 bases short, with 13 bases between. Germline V CDR1 and CDR2: SGHVS, FNYEAQ. The CDR3 bases are TGTGCCAGCAGCCTGACGGGCGACTCTGAAGCTTTCTTT. Translated, it gives CASSLTGDSEAFF.

This chain uses TRBV10-3 with TRBJ2-1; TRBD1 or TRBD2 may be the D gene (6 bases each). The germline gives CDR1 ENHRY, CDR2 SYGVKD. V was trimmed by 4 bases and J by 8 bases, leaving 24 bases between them. CDR3 length: 17 amino acids. The CDR3 bases are TGTGCCATCAGTGGAGGGGGGTCTGACGTGCGTAACGATGAGCAGTTCTTC. The encoded protein is CAISGGGSDVRNDEQFF.

Ten or more counts support this clonotype. V usage is TRBV15 and J usage is TRBJ2-5; D unresolved. Germline CDR1 and CDR2: LNHNV and YYDKDF (reference sequence). Trimming left V 0 bases short and J 1 base short, with 9 bases between. This CDR3 is built from 15 residues. The CDR3 reads CATSRDSTAQETQYF. The DNA of the CDR3 is TGTGCCACCAGCAGAGATTCAACAGCCCAAGAGACCCAGTACTTC.

The rearrangement uses TRBV20-1 and TRBJ2-3, with D uncertain. The V end lost 0 bases, the J end lost 2 bases, and 12 bases lay between the germline ends. CDR1 and CDR2 (germline): DFQATT, SNEGSKA (reference sequence). There are 15 residues in the CDR3. CDR3 coding DNA: TGCAGTGCTAGAGAAGGGCAGGATTACACAGATACGCAGTATTTT. Protein: CSAREGQDYTDTQYF.

This clonotype has a single count. The chain employs TRBV6-5 and TRBJ2-3; maybe TRBD2 (6 bases). V was cut by 6 bases and J by 12 bases, with 16 bases left in between. Looked up from germline, CDR1 is MNHEY and CDR2 is SVGAGI. CDR3 size: 12 residues. CDR3 bases: TGTGCCAGCAGCGGGAGTACCCTATCCCAGTATTTT. As protein: CASSGSTLSQYF.